Following are 28 T cell receptor beta chains from one sample sequenced in a study of blood T cell repertoires in COVID-19. Assay: immunoSEQ multiplex PCR; the TCRdb copy retains only in-frame clones and omits some. The sample contains about 190,000 clones, about 83% of which appear only once. Sequencing input: peripheral blood. These receptors were obtained from a woman in her sixties or seventies with active or convalescent COVID-19.

V usage is TRBV28 and J usage is TRBJ2-3; 9 positions agree with TRBD2. This CDR3 contains 16 residues. CDR1 MDHEN and CDR2 SYDVKM come from the germline V gene. Germline trimming cut 3 bases from V and 7 bases from J; bases unmatched to any gene: 11. The CDR3 spells CASSFPTSGIINTQYF. DNA for the CDR3: TGTGCCAGCAGTTTCCCGACTAGCGGTATAATAAATACGCAGTATTTT.

This sequence joins TRBV3-1 (or the pseudogene TRBV3-2) and TRBJ2-5; D is perhaps TRBD1 (6 bases). There are 18 residues in the CDR3. Germline CDR1 and CDR2: LGHDT and YNNKEL (reference sequence). Trimming took 3 bases from V and 5 from J, leaving 25 bases between them. For the CDR3, the DNA is TGTGCCAGCAGCCACTACATTGGGACATCTAGCATTGGTGAGACCCAGTACTTC. This translates into CASSHYIGTSSIGETQYF.

This chain connects TRBV2 to TRBJ1-1; no clear D. Germline CDR1 reads SNHLY; CDR2 reads FYNNEI. This CDR3 region has 15 residues. V dropped 2 bases and J dropped 0 bases, with 10 bases sitting between them. The CDR3 DNA reads as TGTGCCAGCAGTGAACAGGCCACCGTGAACACTGAAGCTTTCTTT. This gives the protein CASSEQATVNTEAFF.

The rearrangement links TRBV6-5 to TRBJ1-5; D is perhaps TRBD1 (5 bases). Trimming removed 5 bases at V and 4 bases at J, with 15 bases between. This CDR3 is 15 amino acids long. The V gene's germline CDR1 is MNHEY and CDR2 SVGAGI. CDR3 sequence: CASSMSGIGNQPQHF. Written as DNA, the CDR3 is TGTGCCAGCAGTATGTCAGGGATCGGGAATCAGCCCCAGCATTTT.

V usage is TRBV27 and J usage is TRBJ1-6; D not resolved. The CDR3 consists of 16 residues. Germline loops: CDR1 MNHEY, CDR2 SMNVEV (reference sequence). The germline V and J ends were trimmed by 0 bases and 0 bases, with 6 bases remaining between them. The CDR3 region has the DNA TGTGCCAGCAGTTTATCGCCAGGCTCCTATAATTCACCCCTCCACTTT. Translating it yields CASSLSPGSYNSPLHF.

The rearrangement uses TRBV7-2 and TRBJ2-1, with a possible D match to TRBD2 (5 bases). Trimming left V 5 bases short and J 5 bases short, with 16 bases between. Germline assignment: CDR1 SGHTA and CDR2 FQGNSA. CDR3 length: 15 amino acids. The CDR3 sequence: CASSLPGGRNNEQFF. The CDR3 nucleotides are TGTGCCAGCAGCCTGCCCGGCGGGCGGAACAATGAGCAGTTCTTC.

V usage is TRBV15 and J usage is TRBJ2-7, with TRBD1 identical over 8 bases. Germline V gene sequence: CDR1 LNHNV, CDR2 YYDKDF (reference sequence). The CDR3 contains 15 residues. After removal of 0 bases from V and 5 bases from J, the junction contained 6 bases not matched to a gene. The CDR3 loop reads CATSREDREADEQYF. The CDR3 region has the DNA TGTGCCACCAGCAGAGAGGACAGGGAGGCGGACGAGCAGTACTTC.

The sample holds a few counts of this clone. V usage is TRBV9 and J usage is TRBJ2-1, with 10 bases identical to TRBD1. The V and J ends lost 3 bases and 8 bases, in that order; junction bases with no gene match: 11. Germline assignment: CDR1 SGDLS and CDR2 YYNGEE. The CDR3 totals 16 residues. The DNA for the CDR3 is TGTGCCAGCAGCGCTAGTTCGGGACAGGGGATTCATGAGCAGTTCTTC. It yields the protein CASSASSGQGIHEQFF.

J is TRBJ2-1 and V is TRBV4-2; 10 nucleotides agree with TRBD2. The CDR3 spans 18 residues. With V trimmed by 2 bases and J by 7 bases, 14 bases remained unmatched. Germline CDR1 LGHNA, CDR2 YNFKEQ. CDR3 sequence (DNA): TGTGCCAGCAGCCAAACAGGGCGGGCTAGCGGGAGTATTAATGAGCAGTTCTTC. It translates to CASSQTGRASGSINEQFF.

V gene TRBV9 combines with J gene TRBJ1-2, with D perhaps matching TRBD1 (6 bases). The CDR3 covers 16 residues. The V gene lost 4 bases and the J gene lost 1 base, with 17 bases spanning the gap. Germline V gene sequence: CDR1 SGDLS, CDR2 YYNGEE. This chain's CDR3 is CASSPEGVGYNYGYTF. CDR3 nucleotide sequence: TGTGCCAGCAGCCCCGAGGGGGTCGGATATAACTATGGCTACACCTTC.

The chain couples TRBV4-2 to TRBJ2-7; D might be TRBD2 (7 bases). The ends were cut back, 6 bases at V and 5 bases at J, with 14 bases in the middle. This CDR3 has 13 residues. Germline V gene lookup returns CDR1 LGHNA and CDR2 YNFKEQ. CDR3: CASSTGGGNEQYF. The CDR3 bases are TGTGCCAGCAGTACTGGCGGGGGCAACGAGCAGTACTTC.

The chain employs TRBV14 and TRBJ1-1; D is ambiguous. CDR3 length: 16 amino acids. V was cut by 1 base and J by 4 bases, with 16 bases left in between. Germline assignment: CDR1 SGHDN and CDR2 FVKESK. DNA of the CDR3: TGTGCCAGCAGCCAAGGAGGTCGGCTCATGGGCACTGAAGCTTTCTTT. Translation gives CASSQGGRLMGTEAFF.

The chain combines TRBV7-8 with TRBJ2-1; D perhaps matches TRBD1 (5 bases). The germline V gene has CDR1 SGHVS and CDR2 FQNEAQ. CDR3 length equals 13 residues. Between the trimmed V and J ends, which lost 2 bases and 8 bases, there was a span of 10 bases. CDR3 sequence (DNA): TGTGCCAGCAGCTTAACGCAGGGCTATGAGCAGTTCTTC. This encodes CASSLTQGYEQFF.

The chain combines TRBV7-9 with TRBJ2-2; D is perhaps TRBD2 (6 bases). V dropped 5 bases and J dropped 5 bases, with 21 bases sitting between them. CDR1 is SEHNR, CDR2 FQNEAQ, per germline (reference sequence). The CDR3 runs 17 residues. This CDR3 is CASSPLDGGGTTGELFF. CDR3 coding DNA: TGTGCCAGCAGCCCCCTGGATGGTGGCGGGACTACCGGGGAGCTGTTTTTT.

This clone has at least ten counts. J is TRBJ1-3 and V is TRBV6-5; a weak D match, TRBD1 (5 bases). Trimming removed 7 bases from V and 0 bases from J, with 13 bases in between. Germline V gene sequence: CDR1 MNHEY, CDR2 SVGAGI. The CDR3 runs to 15 residues. The CDR3 reads CASTPRADSGNTIYF. CDR3 nucleotides: TGTGCCAGCACCCCCAGGGCGGACTCTGGAAACACCATATATTTT.

The chain is built from TRBV5-8 and TRBJ2-2, with 12 nucleotides matching TRBD2. V lost 0 bases, J lost 7 bases, and 10 bases stayed unmatched. Germline V gene lookup returns CDR1 SGHTS and CDR2 YDEGEE. The CDR3 sequence is 18 residues long. In nucleotides, the CDR3 is TGTGCCAGCAGCTTGGGGACTAGCGGGGTCCCGGTTAACGGGGAGCTGTTTTTT. Amino acids: CASSLGTSGVPVNGELFF.

This clone has a handful of counts. The chain employs TRBV18 and TRBJ2-2, with 10 nucleotides matching TRBD1. This CDR3 contains 17 residues. Looked up from germline, CDR1 is KGHSH and CDR2 is LQKENI. V shed 5 bases, J shed 3 bases, and the junction held 9 bases outside the gene matches. CDR3 nucleotide sequence: TGTGCCAGCTCATCCCTACCGGGACAGGGGTACACCGGGGAGCTGTTTTTT. As protein: CASSSLPGQGYTGELFF.

The V and J genes are TRBV7-2 and TRBJ2-7; TRBD2 matches 11 bases. This CDR3 region has 16 residues. Losses at the gene ends were 1 base for V and 3 bases for J; bases not matched to a gene: 5. Per the germline V gene, CDR1 is SGHTA and CDR2 is FQGNSA. The CDR3 region has the DNA TGTGCCAGCAGCTTAGGATTAGCGGGAGGGCTCTACGAGCAGTACTTC. This sequence encodes CASSLGLAGGLYEQYF.

The chain uses TRBV25-1 and TRBJ1-1, with TRBD1 matching 9 bases. J gave up 5 bases and V 2 bases, and 6 bases lay outside the gene matches. The CDR3 sequence is 15 residues long. Germline CDR1 is MGHDK and CDR2 is SYGVNS. The CDR3 sequence: CASSETGTGRTEAFF. The CDR3 DNA is TGTGCCAGCAGTGAAACCGGGACAGGGAGGACTGAAGCTTTCTTT.

The V and J genes are TRBV5-1 and TRBJ2-1; 7 nucleotides agree with TRBD2. The CDR3 loop spans 16 amino acids. CDR1 is SGHRS, CDR2 YFSETQ, per germline. After removal of 4 bases from V and 7 bases from J, the junction contained 14 bases not matched to a gene. CDR3 region: CASSGGGTPLGNEQFF. CDR3 sequence (DNA): TGCGCCAGCAGCGGGGGAGGGACTCCCCTTGGGAATGAGCAGTTCTTC.

For the CDR3, the DNA is TGTGCCAGCAGCTCTCGTATGAACACTGAAGCTTTCTTT. Protein sequence: CASSSRMNTEAFF. This chain uses TRBV13 with TRBJ1-1, with unresolved D. The CDR3 covers 13 residues. The V and J ends lost 4 bases and 0 bases respectively, with 6 bases between them. Per germline, CDR1 PRHDT and CDR2 FYEKMQ (reference sequence). The full variable domain, in which reference TRBV13 and TRBJ1-1 provide the parts outside the CDR3, is AAGVIQSPRHLIKEKRETATLKCYPIPRHDTVYWYQQGPGQDPQFLISFYEKMQSDKGSIPDRFSAQQFSDYHSELNMSSLELGDSALYFCASSSRMNTEAFFGQGTRLTVV.

V and J are TRBV19 and TRBJ1-5; 7 bases agree with TRBD1. Germline V CDR1 and CDR2: LNHDA, SQIVND (reference sequence). The CDR3 length is 16 residues. V shed 5 bases and J 1 base; nucleotides not matched to a gene: 8. In nucleotides, the CDR3 is TGTGCCAGTAGTCCCCACAGGGGAGGCAGCAATCAGCCCCAGCATTTT. It yields the protein CASSPHRGGSNQPQHF.

This chain uses TRBV19 with TRBJ1-1; 7 positions agree with TRBD1. Looked up from germline, CDR1 is LNHDA and CDR2 is SQIVND (reference sequence). The V and J ends lost 7 bases and 0 bases, in that order; junction bases with no gene match: 8. The CDR3 runs 15 residues. Written as DNA, the CDR3 is TGTGCCAGTACCCCACAGGGGAGCATGAACACTGAAGCTTTCTTT. It is translated as CASTPQGSMNTEAFF.

This clone was recorded once. The chain carries TRBV28 and TRBJ2-7; 8 bases line up with TRBD2. CDR1 and CDR2 from the germline V gene are MDHEN and SYDVKM. The length of the CDR3 is 13 residues. Germline trimming cut 10 bases from V and 6 bases from J; bases unmatched to any gene: 11. CDR3 nucleotide sequence: TGTGCCACTTACCGGAGGGCGGGAGGCGAGCAGTACTTC. Amino acids: CATYRRAGGEQYF.

The chain carries TRBV28 and TRBJ1-5; a possible D gene is TRBD1 (6 bases). The length of the CDR3 is 16 residues. Germline V gene lookup returns CDR1 MDHEN and CDR2 SYDVKM. V was shortened by 2 bases and J by 5 bases, with 16 bases between the two germline ends. The CDR3: CASSLRRGLADQPQHF. As DNA, the CDR3 is TGTGCCAGCAGTTTACGCAGGGGCCTCGCGGATCAGCCCCAGCATTTT.

The chain is built from TRBV12-3 or TRBV12-4 and TRBJ1-2; a weak D match, TRBD1 (6 bases). Trimming left V 5 bases short and J 4 bases short, with 11 bases between. This CDR3 spans 13 amino acids. The CDR3 bases are TGTGCCAGCAGTGCCGGCAGGGGCTATGGCTACACCTTC. It is translated as CASSAGRGYGYTF.

The chain joins TRBV5-5 to TRBJ1-5, with TRBD1 matching 7 bases. The germline V gene has CDR1 SGHKS and CDR2 YYEKEE (reference sequence). The CDR3 is 14 amino acids. Unmatched junction bases numbered 4, after V lost 2 bases and J lost 5 bases. The CDR3 bases are TGTGCCAGCAGCTTAACAGGGGCGGATCAGCCCCAGCATTTT. This encodes CASSLTGADQPQHF.

The chain recombines TRBV24-1 with TRBJ2-1; no definite D call. Trimming took 4 bases from V and 9 from J, leaving 9 bases between them. Germline values: CDR1 KGHDR, CDR2 SFDVKD. This CDR3 is 12 amino acids long. The CDR3 protein is CATSDPFSEQFF. DNA for the CDR3: TGTGCCACCAGTGACCCATTCAGTGAGCAGTTCTTC.